The 14 T cell receptor beta chains given below trace back to one sample, sequenced in a study of blood T cell repertoires in COVID-19. The table came from immunoSEQ multiplex PCR; TCRdb's copy has only in-frame clones and leaves some out. Among about 120,000 clones listed, 75% to 85% were seen once. Material: peripheral blood. The receptors were sampled from a woman between 45 and 60 years old with acute or convalescent COVID-19.

The chain links TRBV2 to TRBJ2-3, with 9 bases lining up with TRBD2. The CDR3 extends over 14 amino acids. Germline lookup yields CDR1 SNHLY and CDR2 FYNNEI. The junction had 3 bases not matched to a gene; V was cut back by 8 bases and J by 0 bases. The CDR3 bases are TGTGCCAGCCTCAGCGGGGGGAGCACAGATACGCAGTATTTT. It yields the protein CASLSGGSTDTQYF.

The CDR3 loop reads CASSRQVNSPLHF. CDR3 in DNA: TGTGCCAGTAGTAGACAGGTTAATTCACCCCTCCACTTT. V usage is TRBV19 and J usage is TRBJ1-6; tentative D call: TRBD1 (6 bases). Trimming cost V 4 bases and J 6 bases, with 7 bases left between them. The CDR3 has 13 amino acids. The V gene's germline CDR1 is LNHDA and CDR2 SQIVND (reference sequence).

This sequence joins TRBV5-1 and TRBJ2-3, with TRBD2 matching 9 bases. The CDR3 extends over 16 amino acids. Germline trimming cut 3 bases from V and 3 bases from J; bases unmatched to any gene: 8. CDR1 and CDR2 from the germline V gene are SGHRS and YFSETQ. The CDR3 here is CASSSYSGGKTDTQYF. In nucleotides, the CDR3 is TGCGCCAGCAGCTCTTATAGCGGGGGAAAAACAGATACGCAGTATTTT.

The chain carries TRBV7-9 and TRBJ1-2; 7 positions match TRBD1. CDR3 length equals 13 residues. The germline CDR1 and CDR2 sequences are SEHNR and FQNEAQ (reference sequence). The V gene end was trimmed by 5 bases and the J gene end by 11 bases; junction bases not matched to a gene: 11. This CDR3 is CASSPGTVGRYTF. The CDR3 DNA reads TGTGCCAGCAGCCCGGGGACAGTCGGAAGGTACACCTTC.

The chain combines TRBV15 with TRBJ1-3, with D unclear. Trimming removed 4 bases from V and 3 bases from J, with 13 bases in between. The CDR3 covers 15 residues. The germline CDR1 and CDR2 sequences are LNHNV and YYDKDF (reference sequence). CDR3 protein: CATSTGTTHGNTIYF. Here the CDR3 DNA reads TGTGCCACCAGCACAGGTACGACACATGGAAACACCATATATTTT.

The chain has TRBV9 and TRBJ2-7; D is unclear. Germline CDR1 and CDR2: SGDLS and YYNGEE. This CDR3 has 15 residues. Trimming stripped 2 bases from V and 0 bases from J, with 12 bases between. The CDR3 here is CASSVGRSSSYEQYF. As DNA, the CDR3 is TGTGCCAGCAGCGTGGGCAGGTCGAGCTCCTACGAGCAGTACTTC.

V gene TRBV5-1 combines with J gene TRBJ2-7; 9 nucleotides line up with TRBD2. The V segment lost 5 bases and the J segment 5 bases; nucleotides outside the gene matches: 5. This CDR3 comprises 13 residues. CDR1 and CDR2 (germline): SGHRS, YFSETQ. The CDR3 protein is CASRGTSSHEQYF. The CDR3 nucleotides are TGCGCCAGCAGGGGGACTAGCAGCCACGAGCAGTACTTC.

This chain connects TRBV19 to TRBJ1-5; TRBD1 agrees at 7 bases. Germline V gene sequence: CDR1 LNHDA, CDR2 SQIVND (reference sequence). The V gene end was trimmed by 2 bases and the J gene end by 4 bases; junction bases not matched to a gene: 8. CDR3 length: 16 residues. The chain's CDR3 is CASSIRLDRENQPQHF. CDR3 in DNA: TGTGCCAGTAGTATACGTCTTGACAGGGAAAATCAGCCCCAGCATTTT. Looking up the rest from reference TRBV19 and TRBJ1-5 gives the full variable domain: DGGITQSPKYLFRKEGQNVTLSCEQNLNHDAMYWYRQDPGQGLRLIYYSQIVNDFQKGDIAEGYSVSREKKESFPLTVTSAQKNPTAFYLCASSIRLDRENQPQHFGDGTRLSIL.

The genes are TRBV19 and TRBJ2-1; the match to TRBD2 covers 8 bases. This CDR3 is 14 amino acids long. V was clipped by 4 bases and J by 9 bases; unmatched bases: 8. In germline, CDR1 is LNHDA, CDR2 SQIVND (reference sequence). The CDR3 spells CASSNTGGLGEQFF. The CDR3 region has the DNA TGTGCCAGTAGTAATACGGGGGGGCTCGGTGAGCAGTTCTTC.

The genes are TRBV7-8 and TRBJ1-5, with 12 bases aligning to TRBD1. The CDR3 totals 16 residues. Germline V lookup: CDR1 SGHVS, CDR2 FQNEAQ. With 4 bases clipped from V and 6 bases from J, the junction kept 7 bases outside the gene matches. The CDR3 region is CASSSQGQGASQPQHF. Here the CDR3 DNA reads TGTGCCAGCAGCTCCCAGGGACAGGGGGCGAGTCAGCCCCAGCATTTT.

V gene TRBV5-5 combines with J gene TRBJ1-1, with 12 bases lining up with TRBD1. The CDR3 has 16 residues. Germline loops: CDR1 SGHKS, CDR2 YYEKEE (reference sequence). Germline trimming cut 4 bases from V and 1 base from J; bases unmatched to any gene: 5. CDR3 sequence reads: CASSEGTGGPNTEAFF. CDR3 nucleotide sequence: TGTGCCAGCAGCGAGGGGACAGGGGGCCCGAACACTGAAGCTTTCTTT.

This chain connects TRBV3-1 (or the pseudogene TRBV3-2) to TRBJ1-6; TRBD1 is a possible D gene (6 bases). The CDR3 runs to 16 residues. Germline CDR1 reads LGHDT; CDR2 reads YNNKEL (reference sequence). The V end was cut by 4 bases, the J end by 7 bases, with 17 bases between. The CDR3 nucleotides are TGTGCCAGCAGCCCGCATCCGACAGGTCTCAATTCACCCCTCCACTTT. This translates into CASSPHPTGLNSPLHF.

This chain uses TRBV5-1 with TRBJ2-3; 15 bases line up with TRBD2. This CDR3 spans 18 amino acids. The V and J ends lost 0 bases and 2 bases, in that order; junction bases with no gene match: 4. CDR1 SGHRS and CDR2 YFSETQ come from the germline V gene. This CDR3 is CASSLVGLAGGTTDTQYF. The CDR3 DNA follows: TGCGCCAGCAGCTTGGTAGGACTAGCGGGAGGGACCACAGATACGCAGTATTTT.

The rearrangement uses TRBV24-1 and TRBJ2-1; 7 nucleotides line up with TRBD2. The germline V gene has CDR1 KGHDR and CDR2 SFDVKD. The junction had 7 bases not matched to a gene; V was cut back by 7 bases and J by 5 bases. The CDR3 consists of 14 residues. The CDR3: CATSPSGNNNEQFF. CDR3 bases: TGTGCCACCAGCCCCAGCGGGAATAACAATGAGCAGTTCTTC.